Each of the 25 T cell receptor beta chains below was sequenced from the same sample in a study of T-cell memory formation after mild COVID-19. TCRdb reanalysed the 5' RACE reads using MiXCR and keeps one entry per CDR3 protein. This sample has almost 45,000 distinct CDR3 sequences, with around 6.3% found just once. The source material was PBMCs or a T cell subset sorted from them (not recorded which). Receptors originate from an adult who had mild COVID-19 (a few samples of this study predate the infection). Cell type and time point are not known.

Remarks on this clonotype: The junction departs from the called germline gene at one end, perhaps through a read error. V usage is TRBV12-3 or TRBV12-4 and J usage is TRBJ2-6; maybe TRBD1 (6 bases). CDR3 length: 17 amino acids. The CDR3 spells CASSLSLQGSGDNVLTF. As DNA, the CDR3 is TGTGCCAGCAGTCTAAGCCTACAGGGCTCTGGGGACAACGTCCTGACTTTC.

The chain recombines TRBV10-3 with TRBJ2-5, with 8 bases that match TRBD2. CDR1 and CDR2 from the germline V gene are ENHRY and SYGVKD. Trimming cost V 3 bases and J 4 bases; bases outside gene matches: 4. This CDR3 spans 14 amino acids. CDR3 DNA sequence: TGTGCCATCAGTGACTCGACTAGCGCAGAGACCCAGTACTTC. This encodes CAISDSTSAETQYF.

This clonotype was counted many times. The chain joins TRBV12-3 or TRBV12-4 to TRBJ2-5; no definite D call. V dropped 5 bases and J dropped 7 bases, with 17 bases sitting between them. The CDR3 covers 14 residues. The CDR3 region is CASSPFKVVGTQYF. In nucleotides, the CDR3 is TGTGCCAGCAGTCCCTTCAAGGTTGTCGGGACCCAGTACTTC.

Note on this clonotype: A read error may produce the germline difference seen at one junction end. This chain connects TRBV29-1 to TRBJ1-6; 8 bases are a match to TRBD1. CDR1 and CDR2 (germline): SQVTM, ANQGSEA. CDR3 length: 13 amino acids. The CDR3 DNA sequence: TGCAGCGTTAAAGAGGACAGGGATTCACCCCTCCACTTT. Encoded protein: CSVKEDRDSPLHF.

This clonotype was seen ten or more times. This chain links TRBV12-3 or TRBV12-4 with TRBJ2-1; D may correspond to TRBD1 or TRBD2 (5 bases each). Trimming left V 6 bases short and J 3 bases short, with 9 bases between. The CDR3 extends over 13 amino acids. CDR3 region: CASSWDRYNEQFF. CDR3 coding DNA: TGTGCCAGCAGCTGGGACCGCTACAATGAGCAGTTCTTC.

In this sample, this clonotype turned up a few times. The chain recombines TRBV2 with TRBJ1-4, with D uncertain. Germline V gene lookup returns CDR1 SNHLY and CDR2 FYNNEI. The CDR3 length is 14 residues. The V end lost 7 bases, the J end lost 13 bases, and 22 bases lay between the germline ends. The CDR3 loop reads CASTQRSVQSPLFF. CDR3 coding DNA: TGTGCCAGCACCCAGCGCAGTGTCCAGTCCCCACTGTTTTTT.

This chain links TRBV5-1 with TRBJ1-6, with D perhaps matching TRBD1 (5 bases). The CDR3 spans 15 residues. The ends were cut back, 0 bases at V and 10 bases at J, with 14 bases in the middle. The germline gives CDR1 SGHRS, CDR2 YFSETQ. The CDR3 region is CASSLARQGDSPLHF. For the CDR3, the DNA is TGCGCCAGCAGCTTGGCGAGGCAGGGAGACTCACCCCTCCACTTT.

This clonotype was detected many times. This chain links TRBV7-6 with TRBJ2-3; 15 nucleotides agree with TRBD2. The CDR3 has 16 residues. Germline CDR1 is SGHVS and CDR2 is FNYEAQ. V lost 8 bases, J lost 3 bases, and 6 bases stayed unmatched. CDR3 in DNA: TGTGCCAGCGGACTAGCGGGGGGGCCACGGACAGATACGCAGTATTTT. Protein sequence: CASGLAGGPRTDTQYF.

This clonotype was counted at least ten times. The rearrangement uses TRBV20-1 and TRBJ1-5; TRBD1 is a possible D gene (6 bases). V lost 3 bases to trimming and J lost 1 base, with 16 bases between them. The CDR3 has 16 residues. Germline CDR1 reads DFQATT; CDR2 reads SNEGSKA (reference sequence). The CDR3 is CSARVRGNRSNQPQHF. The CDR3 bases are TGCAGTGCTAGGGTCAGGGGCAATCGAAGCAATCAGCCCCAGCATTTT.

This chain uses TRBV12-3 or TRBV12-4 with TRBJ1-1; no firm D call. Trimming left V 7 bases short and J 0 bases short, with 12 bases between. This CDR3 has 14 amino acids. In DNA form, the CDR3 reads TGTGCCAGCAAACCGACGGGGATGAACACTGAAGCTTTCTTT. Translated, it gives CASKPTGMNTEAFF.

Ten or more counts support this clonotype. DNA for the CDR3: TGTGCCAGCAGCTCTCAGGGGAACTACTATGGCTACACCTTC. This translates into CASSSQGNYYGYTF. V is TRBV7-8 and J is TRBJ1-2; D might be TRBD1 (6 bases). The CDR3 loop spans 14 amino acids. Trimming removed 4 bases at V and 3 bases at J, with 12 bases between. CDR1 SGHVS and CDR2 FQNEAQ come from the germline V gene.

This clonotype was picked up many times. This rearrangement joins TRBV11-3 to TRBJ2-1; perhaps TRBD1 as D (6 bases). From germline, CDR1 is SGHNT and CDR2 YENEEA. The length of the CDR3 is 15 residues. V dropped 7 bases and J dropped 6 bases, with 19 bases sitting between them. CDR3 sequence: CASTQRADRINEQFF. The CDR3 nucleotides are TGTGCCAGCACACAAAGGGCTGACAGGATCAATGAGCAGTTCTTC. Combining the CDR3 with reference TRBV11-3 and TRBJ2-1 gives the whole variable domain EAGVVQSPRYKIIEKKQPVAFWCNPISGHNTLYWYLQNLGQGPELLIRYENEEAVDDSQLPKDRFSAERLKGVDSTLKIQPAELGDSAVYLCASTQRADRINEQFFGPGTRLTVL.

The V call is TRBV20-1, the J call TRBJ1-1; D call uncertain. The CDR3 has 13 amino acids. Trimming removed 3 bases at V and 4 bases at J, with 12 bases between. The germline V gene has CDR1 DFQATT and CDR2 SNEGSKA (reference sequence). CDR3 bases: TGCAGTGCTAGGGCACCCCCGGGCACTGAAGCTTTCTTT. This translates into CSARAPPGTEAFF.

This clonotype was observed at least ten times. The J gene is TRBJ2-7, the V gene TRBV7-8; 8 bases agree with TRBD1. This CDR3 spans 13 amino acids. The germline CDR1 and CDR2 sequences are SGHVS and FQNEAQ. Losses at the gene ends were 1 base for V and 10 bases for J; bases not matched to a gene: 6. CDR3 protein: CASSLDNRGAQYF. The CDR3 nucleotides are TGTGCCAGCAGCTTAGATAACAGGGGGGCCCAGTACTTC. The full variable domain, with the rest looked up from reference TRBV7-8 and TRBJ2-7, is GAGVSQSPRYKVAKRGQDVALRCDPISGHVSLFWYQQALGQGPEFLTYFQNEAQLDKSGLPSDRFFAERPEGSVSTLKIQRTQQEDSAVYLCASSLDNRGAQYFGPGTRLTVT.

The chain couples TRBV27 to TRBJ1-3; 7 bases align to TRBD1. The J segment lost 7 bases and the V segment lost 6 bases, leaving 9 bases of the junction unmatched. In germline, CDR1 is MNHEY, CDR2 SMNVEV (reference sequence). This CDR3 has 14 residues. The CDR3 here is CASRTQGQWNTIYF. In nucleotides, the CDR3 is TGTGCCAGCAGGACCCAGGGACAGTGGAACACCATATATTTT.

This clonotype was observed at least ten times. The chain has TRBV4-3 and TRBJ2-5; maybe TRBD2 (6 bases). The CDR3 has 16 amino acids. The V end lost 0 bases, the J end lost 5 bases, and 16 bases lay between the germline ends. CDR1 and CDR2 from the germline V gene are LGHNA and YSLEER. CDR3: CASSQEGVGGFETQYF. CDR3 nucleotides: TGCGCCAGCAGCCAAGAGGGGGTTGGGGGGTTCGAGACCCAGTACTTC.

Ten or more counts support this clonotype. V usage is TRBV20-1 and J usage is TRBJ2-1, with D possibly being TRBD1 (6 bases). Between the trimmed V and J ends, which lost 0 bases and 6 bases, there was a span of 9 bases. The germline V gene has CDR1 DFQATT and CDR2 SNEGSKA (reference sequence). The CDR3 sequence is 13 residues long. This CDR3 reads CSARDRGGNEQFF. DNA of the CDR3: TGCAGTGCTAGAGACAGGGGTGGCAATGAGCAGTTCTTC.

The chain recombines TRBV7-8 with TRBJ2-1, with D maybe TRBD2 (6 bases). From germline, CDR1 is SGHVS and CDR2 FQNEAQ. This CDR3 comprises 14 residues. V was shortened by 2 bases and J by 14 bases, with 19 bases between the two germline ends. The CDR3 coding sequence is TGTGCCAGCAGCTTAATGGCCGGGGGAAGAACCAAGTTCTTC. It codes for CASSLMAGGRTKFF.

J is TRBJ2-7 and V is TRBV5-1; 8 nucleotides match TRBD1. V lost 1 base to trimming and J lost 2 bases; unmatched junction nucleotides: 2. Germline lookup yields CDR1 SGHRS and CDR2 YFSETQ. CDR3 length equals 14 residues. In DNA, the CDR3 is TGCGCCAGCAGCTTGTTACAGGGGGCCTACGAGCAGTACTTC. Amino acid sequence: CASSLLQGAYEQYF.

This clonotype has ten or more counts. The chain joins TRBV11-2 to TRBJ2-3; 13 bases fit TRBD2. The CDR3 sequence is 16 residues long. CDR1 and CDR2 from the germline V gene are SGHAT and FQNNGV. V was clipped by 5 bases and J by 7 bases; unmatched bases: 9. CDR3 nucleotide sequence: TGTGCCAGCAGCGCACCGGGGACTAGCGGGGCTTATACGCAGTATTTT. Its translation is CASSAPGTSGAYTQYF.

The chain carries TRBV27 and TRBJ1-1; D perhaps matches TRBD1 (5 bases). This CDR3 has 15 amino acids. In germline, CDR1 is MNHEY, CDR2 SMNVEV (reference sequence). The V and J ends lost 0 bases and 4 bases respectively, with 12 bases between them. The CDR3 DNA sequence: TGTGCCAGCAGTTTATCGGGGGGGGTAGGCACTGAAGCTTTCTTT. Translation: CASSLSGGVGTEAFF.

The chain carries TRBV5-4 and TRBJ2-7; a weak D match, TRBD2 (5 bases). This CDR3 has 13 amino acids. Germline CDR1 is SGHNT and CDR2 is YYREEE (reference sequence). The V gene lost 2 bases and the J gene lost 7 bases, with 13 bases spanning the gap. Written as DNA, the CDR3 is TGTGCCAGCAGCTTCAGCCGGACGGGGGAGCAGTACTTC. Amino acids: CASSFSRTGEQYF.

The chain is built from TRBV4-1 and TRBJ1-2; unclear D gene. The CDR3 has 13 residues. Germline CDR1 MGHRA, CDR2 YSYEKL. Trimming took off 0 bases at V and 3 bases at J, with 5 bases between the two ends. The CDR3 DNA reads as TGCGCCAGCAGCCAAGACCGTGACTATGGCTACACCTTC. This gives the protein CASSQDRDYGYTF.

There are many counts of this clonotype. This CDR3 reads CASSLGVEETQYF. DNA for the CDR3: TGTGCCAGCAGCTTAGGGGTTGAGGAGACCCAGTACTTC. This chain uses TRBV7-8 with TRBJ2-5; D remains unclear. From germline, CDR1 is SGHVS and CDR2 FQNEAQ. The CDR3 loop spans 13 amino acids. Trimming removed 1 base from V and 5 bases from J, with 8 bases in between.

This clonotype was seen repeatedly, ten times or more. The chain joins TRBV14 to TRBJ2-7, with D possibly being TRBD1 (6 bases). The V gene lost 4 bases and the J gene lost 3 bases, with 13 bases spanning the gap. The germline V gene encodes CDR1 SGHDN and CDR2 FVKESK. The CDR3 extends over 14 amino acids. The CDR3 sequence: CASSRKGEFYEQYF. In DNA form, the CDR3 reads TGTGCCAGCAGCCGAAAGGGGGAATTCTACGAGCAGTACTTC.